The 20 T cell receptor beta chains given below trace back to one sample, sequenced in a study of cytomegalovirus exposure and HLA in healthy donors. Both 60 Vbeta primers and 13 Jbeta primers went into the PCR. Here immunoSEQ multiplex PCR was the method, and the copy in TCRdb shows in-frame clones only, minus some. The sample holds roughly 130,000 clones, roughly 80% seen once. The sequenced sample was PBMCs. The receptor source for this set is a man under 40 in good health and CMV-seronegative.

This clone was found a few times. The chain employs TRBV11-2 and TRBJ2-1; no reliable D call. V dropped 3 bases and J dropped 8 bases, with 14 bases sitting between them. The CDR3 is 14 residues long. Germline V gene lookup returns CDR1 SGHAT and CDR2 FQNNGV. CDR3 loop: CASSLYSNLDEQFF. The CDR3 coding sequence is TGTGCCAGCAGCTTGTACTCCAACCTCGATGAGCAGTTCTTC.

This clone has only one observation. The V call is TRBV30, the J call TRBJ2-5; D perhaps matches TRBD1 (6 bases). Judging by the DNA end, TRBJ2-7 fits better; the J call may be wrong. CDR1 is GTSNPN, CDR2 SVGIG, per germline (reference sequence). The CDR3 covers 15 residues. CDR3 coding DNA: TGTGCCTGGAGGGGCGGTCGGACAGCCCTTTACGAGCAGTACTTC. This encodes CAWRGGRTALYEQYF.

Concerning this clone itself: Other DNA sequences within the sample encode an identical CDR3. The V and J genes are TRBV6-4 and TRBJ2-3; TRBD2 matches at 11 bases. The junction had 1 base not matched to a gene; V was cut back by 2 bases and J by 3 bases. This CDR3 comprises 15 residues. Germline CDR1 MRHNA, CDR2 SNTAGT. This chain's CDR3 is CASSDGTSGTDTQYF. CDR3 coding DNA: TGTGCCAGCAGTGACGGGACTAGCGGAACAGATACGCAGTATTTT.

The CDR3 DNA sequence: TGTGCCAGCAGTTTGGGCAGGGTCGGCACCGGGGAGCTGTTTTTT. This sequence encodes CASSLGRVGTGELFF. The rearrangement joins TRBV6-5 to TRBJ2-2, with D possibly matching TRBD1 (5 bases). Between the trimmed V and J ends, which lost 4 bases and 4 bases, there was a span of 13 bases. The CDR3 extends over 15 amino acids. The germline gives CDR1 MNHEY, CDR2 SVGAGI.

The chain links TRBV4-3 to TRBJ2-1, with a possible D match to TRBD2 (6 bases). The germline V and J ends were trimmed by 3 bases and 2 bases, with 11 bases remaining between them. CDR3 size: 15 residues. CDR1 LGHNA and CDR2 YSLEER come from the germline V gene. Here the CDR3 reads CASSQSGFPYNEQFF. CDR3 in DNA: TGCGCCAGCAGCCAGAGCGGGTTCCCCTACAATGAGCAGTTCTTC.

The J gene is TRBJ2-2, the V gene TRBV28; D is perhaps TRBD1 (5 bases). The CDR3 spans 13 residues. Germline assignment: CDR1 MDHEN and CDR2 SYDVKM. With 8 bases removed from V and 2 bases from J, the gap between germline ends came to 9 bases. The chain's CDR3 is CASGAANTGELFF. The CDR3, as DNA: TGTGCCAGCGGGGCCGCAAACACCGGGGAGCTGTTTTTT.

This clone is a singleton in its sample. The chain has TRBV6-1 and TRBJ2-3; 10 positions match TRBD2. The CDR3 has 14 residues. Germline V CDR1 and CDR2: MNHNS, SASEGT. With V trimmed by 7 bases and J by 6 bases, 7 bases remained unmatched. CDR3 residues: CASITSGKGDTQYF. CDR3 in DNA: TGTGCCAGCATAACTAGCGGGAAGGGGGATACGCAGTATTTT.

The genes are TRBV10-2 and TRBJ2-7, with TRBD1 matching over 7 bases. J lost 2 bases, V lost 4 bases, and 11 bases had no gene match. The CDR3 has 16 amino acids. Germline V gene lookup returns CDR1 WSHSY and CDR2 SAAADI. CDR3 sequence reads: CASSAVVTGEPYEQYF. DNA of the CDR3: TGCGCCAGCAGTGCTGTAGTTACAGGGGAGCCCTACGAGCAGTACTTC.

The chain couples TRBV19 to TRBJ1-2, with D possibly being TRBD1 (6 bases). The V gene lost 1 base and the J gene lost 0 bases, with 21 bases spanning the gap. Germline loops: CDR1 LNHDA, CDR2 SQIVND (reference sequence). The CDR3 totals 19 residues. CDR3 DNA: TGTGCCAGTAGTATAGTTACCAGCCGGGGACAAAACCCTAACTATGGCTACACCTTC. This encodes CASSIVTSRGQNPNYGYTF.

Notes on this clone: Relative to the germline gene, one junction end is altered; a read error may explain this. The sample carries other DNA sequences with the same CDR3. CDR3 residues: CASSTEMNTEAFF. CDR3 bases: TGCGCCAGCAGTACAGAGATGAACACCGAAGCTTTCTTT. The chain couples TRBV5-1 to TRBJ1-1; unclear D gene. Germline assignment: CDR1 SGHRS and CDR2 YFSETQ. This CDR3 spans 13 amino acids.

This clone occurred once. The chain combines TRBV5-4 with TRBJ1-2; 10 bases fit TRBD1. Germline lookup yields CDR1 SGHNT and CDR2 YYREEE (reference sequence). The CDR3 spans 15 residues. With V trimmed by 4 bases and J by 7 bases, 10 bases remained unmatched. CDR3 region: CASSMVGTGAAGYTF. The CDR3 bases are TGTGCCAGCAGCATGGTGGGGACAGGGGCCGCTGGCTACACCTTC. Full variable domain (outside the CDR3, taken from reference TRBV5-4 and TRBJ1-2): ETGVTQSPTHLIKTRGQQVTLRCSSQSGHNTVSWYQQALGQGPQFIFQYYREEENGRGNFPPRFSGLQFPNYSSELNVNALELDDSALYLCASSMVGTGAAGYTFGSGTRLTVV.

The genes are TRBV14 and TRBJ1-4, with TRBD1 identical over 8 bases. From germline, CDR1 is SGHDN and CDR2 FVKESK. Trimming removed 4 bases from V and 5 bases from J; junction bases left unmatched: 12. The length of the CDR3 is 17 residues. CDR3 residues: CASSRVPGQVKNEKLFF. Written as DNA, the CDR3 is TGTGCCAGCAGCCGCGTCCCGGGACAGGTGAAAAATGAAAAACTGTTTTTT.

The table lists this clone with a few counts. The chain couples TRBV29-1 to TRBJ1-4; D gene uncertain. Germline V CDR1 and CDR2: SQVTM, ANQGSEA. The CDR3 is 10 amino acids. V lost 5 bases and J 6 bases, leaving 4 bases between the germline ends. The CDR3 DNA sequence: TGCAGCGTTCAGGATGAAAAACTGTTTTTT. It yields the protein CSVQDEKLFF.

J is TRBJ1-5 and V is TRBV6-4; possibly TRBD1 for D (5 bases). The germline V gene has CDR1 MRHNA and CDR2 SNTAGT. The CDR3 is made up of 15 amino acids. The V end lost 2 bases, the J end lost 1 base, and 9 bases lay between the germline ends. Written as DNA, the CDR3 is TGTGCCAGCAGTGACCAGAGACAGAGCAATCAGCCCCAGCATTTT. The encoded protein is CASSDQRQSNQPQHF.

The chain carries TRBV7-2 and TRBJ2-7; tentative D call: TRBD1 (5 bases). This CDR3 has 15 residues. The V end was cut by 6 bases, the J end by 4 bases, with 19 bases between. Germline values: CDR1 SGHTA, CDR2 FQGNSA. CDR3 in amino acids: CASSPQGLRPYEQYF. CDR3 in DNA: TGTGCCAGCAGTCCTCAGGGTCTCCGACCTTACGAGCAGTACTTC. Combining the CDR3 with reference TRBV7-2 and TRBJ2-7 gives the whole variable domain GAGVSQSPSNKVTEKGKDVELRCDPISGHTALYWYRQSLGQGLEFLIYFQGNSAPDKSGLPSDRFSAERTGGSVSTLTIQRTQQEDSAVYLCASSPQGLRPYEQYFGPGTRLTVT.

Concerning this clone: Other DNA sequences in this specimen translate into the identical CDR3. V and J are TRBV7-2 and TRBJ2-5; the D gene is possibly TRBD2 (6 bases). The CDR3 is 15 amino acids. The germline V and J ends were trimmed by 5 bases and 0 bases, with 13 bases remaining between them. Germline-derived CDR1 and CDR2 are SGHTA and FQGNSA. CDR3 nucleotides: TGTGCCAGCAGCGCGGGACTGTCCAACCAAGAGACCCAGTACTTC. Translation: CASSAGLSNQETQYF. Variable domain in full (rest from reference TRBV7-2 and TRBJ2-5): GAGVSQSPSNKVTEKGKDVELRCDPISGHTALYWYRQSLGQGLEFLIYFQGNSAPDKSGLPSDRFSAERTGGSVSTLTIQRTQQEDSAVYLCASSAGLSNQETQYFGPGTRLLVL.

The chain recombines TRBV6-5 with TRBJ2-1; 7 bases match TRBD2. Germline V lookup: CDR1 MNHEY, CDR2 SVGAGI. CDR3 length equals 14 residues. V was pared by 4 bases and J by 9 bases, with 9 bases of the junction left unmatched. DNA of the CDR3: TGTGCCAGCAGTTCCTTTATTTCGGGAGGTGAGCAGTTCTTC. Translation gives CASSSFISGGEQFF.

This rearrangement joins TRBV14 to TRBJ1-1, with 7 bases that match TRBD1. Germline loops: CDR1 SGHDN, CDR2 FVKESK. Trimming at V came to 4 bases and at J to 1 base, leaving 3 bases not matched to a gene. This CDR3 contains 14 residues. The CDR3 loop is CASSRGTANTEAFF. The CDR3 region has the DNA TGTGCCAGCAGCCGTGGGACAGCGAACACTGAAGCTTTCTTT.

This chain joins TRBV30 and TRBJ2-7; a possible D gene is TRBD2 (5 bases). This CDR3 is built from 11 residues. Germline assignment: CDR1 GTSNPN and CDR2 SVGIG (reference sequence). Trimming left V 3 bases short and J 7 bases short, with 10 bases between. In DNA form, the CDR3 reads TGTGCCTGGAGGGAGGTAGAGGAGCAGTACTTC. Protein sequence: CAWREVEEQYF.

The rearrangement uses TRBV30 and TRBJ2-3; D not resolved. V lost 5 bases and J lost 6, with 6 bases in between. This CDR3 is 10 amino acids long. The germline V gene has CDR1 GTSNPN and CDR2 SVGIG (reference sequence). CDR3 residues: CAWSEDTQYF. The DNA for the CDR3 is TGTGCCTGGTCTGAGGATACGCAGTATTTT.